The 10 T cell receptor beta chains in this list originate from one sample, sequenced in a study of T-cell memory formation after mild COVID-19. TCRdb reanalysed the 5' RACE reads using MiXCR and keeps one entry per CDR3 protein. Here the sample spans around 250,000 distinct CDR3 sequences, around 10% being singletons. Source material: PBMCs or a T cell subset sorted from them (not recorded which). Receptors originate from a young man who had mild COVID-19 (a few samples of this study predate the infection). Cell type and time point are not known.

A few counts support this clonotype. The chain has TRBV15 and TRBJ1-2, with D maybe TRBD1 (5 bases). Between the trimmed V and J ends, which lost 3 bases and 4 bases, there was a span of 9 bases. The V gene's germline CDR1 is LNHNV and CDR2 YYDKDF (reference sequence). CDR3 size: 13 residues. The CDR3 loop is CATSSGAPYGYTF. Written as DNA, the CDR3 is TGTGCCACCAGCAGCGGGGCTCCCTATGGCTACACCTTC. Combining the CDR3 with reference TRBV15 and TRBJ1-2 gives the whole variable domain DAMVIQNPRYQVTQFGKPVTLSCSQTLNHNVMYWYQQKSSQAPKLLFHYYDKDFNNEADTPDNFQSRRPNTSFCFLDIRSPGLGDTAMYLCATSSGAPYGYTFGSGTRLTVV.

The V and J genes are TRBV7-3 and TRBJ2-7, with 7 bases identical to TRBD2. V lost 5 bases, J lost 3 bases, and 7 bases stayed unmatched. CDR1 SGHTA and CDR2 FQGTGA come from the germline V gene. The CDR3 spans 14 residues. The CDR3 spells CASSPFGRIYEQYF. CDR3 coding DNA: TGTGCCAGCAGCCCCTTCGGGAGGATCTACGAGCAGTACTTC.

V is TRBV29-1 and J is TRBJ2-3; 7 positions match TRBD2. CDR3 size: 12 residues. V trimming: 3 bases; J trimming: 6 bases; junction bases outside the gene matches: 3. The V gene's germline CDR1 is SQVTM and CDR2 ANQGSEA. CDR3 in DNA: TGCAGCGTTGATTACGGGGGGGATACGCAGTATTTT. As protein: CSVDYGGDTQYF.

At least ten counts were recorded for this clonotype. The gene calls are TRBV6-5 and TRBJ1-1; weak D call: TRBD1 (5 bases). Germline CDR1 MNHEY, CDR2 SVGAGI. The CDR3 contains 14 residues. Deletions cut 2 bases from V and 1 base from J, with 8 bases between. This CDR3 is CASSYRQQNTEAFF. CDR3 bases: TGTGCCAGCAGTTACCGACAGCAGAACACTGAAGCTTTCTTT.

This clonotype was observed a handful of times. The CDR3 is CASSFTAYRVVGTEAFF. The CDR3 DNA follows: TGTGCCAGCAGCTTCACCGCGTACAGGGTTGTCGGCACTGAAGCTTTCTTT. This chain uses TRBV7-2 with TRBJ1-1, with D possibly being TRBD1 (6 bases). Trimming left V 3 bases short and J 4 bases short, with 21 bases between. This CDR3 is built from 17 residues. Germline-derived CDR1 and CDR2 are SGHTA and FQGNSA.

This clonotype was detected many times. The chain links TRBV29-1 to TRBJ2-7; TRBD1 agrees at 8 bases. Germline CDR1 SQVTM, CDR2 ANQGSEA. This CDR3 has 13 residues. V was pared by 3 bases and J by 4 bases, with 5 bases of the junction left unmatched. The CDR3: CSVDPGTGYEQYF. As DNA, the CDR3 is TGCAGCGTTGACCCCGGGACAGGTTACGAGCAGTACTTC.

In its sample, this clonotype was seen a few times. V is TRBV7-2 and J is TRBJ2-3; D gene ambiguous. Germline lookup yields CDR1 SGHTA and CDR2 FQGNSA. Deletions cut 4 bases from V and 2 bases from J, with 4 bases between. CDR3 size: 12 residues. The CDR3 here is CASSSVTDTQYF. The CDR3 region has the DNA TGTGCCAGCAGCTCCGTCACAGATACGCAGTATTTT.

In this sample, this clonotype turned up a few times. V is TRBV10-3 and J is TRBJ1-6; D unresolved. The CDR3 covers 16 residues. CDR1 and CDR2 (germline): ENHRY, SYGVKD. Trimming removed 11 bases from V and 0 bases from J, with 17 bases in between. CDR3 nucleotide sequence: TGTGCCGCTCAGGATAGGAAAAGCTCCTATAATTCACCCCTCCACTTT. Amino acid sequence: CAAQDRKSSYNSPLHF.

This clonotype was seen only a few times. This chain joins TRBV2 and TRBJ1-1, with D unclear. Trimming took 3 bases from V and 4 from J, leaving 0 bases between them. Germline values: CDR1 SNHLY, CDR2 FYNNEI. This CDR3 has 10 residues. The CDR3 DNA reads TGTGCCAGCAGTGACACTGAAGCTTTCTTT. The encoded protein is CASSDTEAFF.

This clonotype turned up a few times. The genes are TRBV20-1 and TRBJ2-5, with TRBD1 identical over 10 bases. The V and J ends lost 0 bases and 4 bases, in that order; junction bases with no gene match: 8. CDR1 and CDR2 (germline): DFQATT, SNEGSKA (reference sequence). The CDR3 is 16 amino acids. For the CDR3, the DNA is TGCAGTGCTAGAGATTATTCCTGGACAGGGGGAGAGACCCAGTACTTC. Its protein is CSARDYSWTGGETQYF.